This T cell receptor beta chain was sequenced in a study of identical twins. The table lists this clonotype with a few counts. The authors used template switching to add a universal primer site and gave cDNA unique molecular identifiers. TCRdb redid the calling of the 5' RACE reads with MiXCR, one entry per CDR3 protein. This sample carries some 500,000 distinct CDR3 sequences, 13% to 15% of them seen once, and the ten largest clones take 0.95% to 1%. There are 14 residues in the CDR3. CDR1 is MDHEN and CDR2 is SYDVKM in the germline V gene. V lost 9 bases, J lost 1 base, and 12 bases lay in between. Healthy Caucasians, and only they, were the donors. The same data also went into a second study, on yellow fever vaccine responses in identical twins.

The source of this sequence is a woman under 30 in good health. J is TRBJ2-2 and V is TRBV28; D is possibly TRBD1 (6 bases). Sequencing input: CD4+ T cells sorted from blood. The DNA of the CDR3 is TGTGCCAGTTTCCGGGACAAGAACACCGGGGAGCTGTTTTTT. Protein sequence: CASFRDKNTGELFF.